This T cell receptor (beta chain) was obtained from a study of sequential checkpoint blockade in melanoma. For the study at large: Matched biopsies came pretreatment and at week 13 for some 22 patients. General observations from the study: Pretreatment TIL clonality tracked with response in the nivolumab-first arm.

Repertoires were generated with immunoSEQ multiplex PCR, while TCRdb's copy carries only in-frame clones and drops some. The data contain approximately 6,000 clones, 26% of them singletons. V lost 2 bases to trimming and J lost 1 base; unmatched junction nucleotides: 5. Germline lookup yields CDR1 SNHLY and CDR2 FYNNEI. The length of the CDR3 is 16 residues. Of note for this clone: Antigen: not known.

The treatment was: randomized to nivolumab then ipilimumab (arm A) or the reverse (arm B). The chain employs TRBV2 and TRBJ2-3; 8 positions match TRBD2. Specimen: tumor tissue (inferred from file names), collected from a patient given nivolumab and ipilimumab in sequence. The TCR comes from a human donor with melanoma. CDR3 region: CASSEPAGEGTDTQYF. CDR3 in DNA: TGTGCCAGCAGTGAACCAGCGGGAGAGGGCACAGATACGCAGTATTTT.